This T cell receptor (beta chain) originates from a study of blood T cells in healthy people across ages. Combining a sample-barcoded 5' primer with a J-beta primer mix, a second PCR ran for 7 to 11 cycles. Each of the cDNA molecules was tagged by a template-switch adaptor with 12 random nucleotides. Each CDR3 protein is one row after TCRdb ran MiXCR on the 5' RACE reads. The sample contains some 1 million distinct CDR3 sequences, less than 50% of which appear only once. Notes on the study in general: What prevented conclusive comparison of naive and antigen-experienced cells was that PBMCs were unsorted.

Concerning this clonotype itself: As yet, its antigen is unknown.

The germline CDR1 and CDR2 sequences are SGHTA and FQGNSA. This CDR3 region has 13 residues. The germline V and J ends were trimmed by 2 bases and 13 bases, with 15 bases remaining between them. This sequence originates from a woman aged 60 to 75 in good health. This chain connects TRBV7-2 to TRBJ2-4, with D unclear. Sample: blood. In nucleotides, the CDR3 is TGTGCCAGCAGCTTAACCTACTCGCGTGAGCAGTACTTC. Translation: CASSLTYSREQYF.